Listed below are T cell receptor beta chains from one sample, sequenced in a study of patients and donors after allogeneic stem cell transplantation. In TCRdb, the RT-PCR reads were re-called with MiXCR into one record per CDR3 protein. This sample yields about a million distinct CDR3 sequences, of which approximately 18% are seen a single time; 5.5% to 6.5% belongs to the top ten. The source material was blood, either unsorted or a sorted T cell fraction (not recorded which). These receptors came from a human donor who was either an allogeneic HSCT recipient or a stem cell or donor lymphocyte infusion donor (not recorded which). It is not recorded whose cells these are; they may come from a transplant donor. Both conserved end residues are trimmed from each CDR3. Fields, in order: V gene, CDR3 protein.

V: TRBV12-3/TRBV12-4
CDR3: ASSLVAGLNQPQH

V: TRBV4-1
CDR3: ASSQGREYYGYT

V: TRBV7-9
CDR3: ASSTEAGNTIY

V: TRBV27
CDR3: ASSPGGREAETQY

V: TRBV29-1
CDR3: SVPLRLAGGGDTQY

V: TRBV10-3
CDR3: AISGGNYGYT

V: TRBV7-9
CDR3: ASSAPEDTQY

V: TRBV2
CDR3: AIKSTNGGEQF

V: TRBV25-1
CDR3: ASSEGGNRNEQY

V: TRBV20-1
CDR3: SASLGQGGYT

V: TRBV5-1
CDR3: ASSLVSANTGELF

V: TRBV2
CDR3: ASSDRLQSTDTQY

V: TRBV15
CDR3: ATSSPWGVEQPQH

V: TRBV30
CDR3: AWSPKDSGNTIY

V: TRBV20-1
CDR3: SASPEATETQY

V: TRBV20-1
CDR3: SARGGLGTDTQY